This T cell receptor (beta chain) was sequenced in a study of shared clonotypes between healthy human individuals. Overall study results and limits: Several donors shared approximately 5% of their naive CD4 clonotypes. Only blood samples were collected, and tissue repertoires likely differ.

V lost 7 bases and J lost 1, with 13 bases in between. Germline CDR1 and CDR2: SGHTA and FQGNSA. This CDR3 region has 14 residues. Assay used: immunoSEQ multiplex PCR; TCRdb lists only in-frame clones, some missing. The sample shows millions of clones, 95% of them seen only once. Remarks on this clone: Its antigen is not known.

This receptor was identified in a man younger than 35 in good health. The sequencing input was naive CD4+ T cells sorted from blood. Subset indicated: CD45RA+ positively selected. The genes are TRBV7-2 and TRBJ1-1; maybe TRBD1 (5 bases). The CDR3 reads CASNQGERNTEAFF. In nucleotides, the CDR3 is TGTGCCAGCAACCAAGGGGAGAGGAACACTGAAGCTTTCTTT.